The following is a T cell receptor beta chain sequence with its context. Its antigen is currently unknown. Researchers sequenced unstimulated naive, memory, effector memory and TEMRA subsets in three donor pairs. This record comes from a study of siplizumab effects on memory and regulatory T cells. Whole-study results and caveats: Neither a naive nor a memory phenotype was assignable to roughly 75-97% of proliferating CD4+ or CD8+ clones. Alloreactive sequences tracing back to unstimulated CD4+ memory cells fell significantly with siplizumab. Just a small share of alloreactive clones was traced back to unstimulated subsets.

Profiling relied on immunoSEQ multiplex PCR, and the TCRdb table lists in-frame clones only, not all of them. The data show under 70,000 clones, with around 80% seen just once and roughly 0.4% held by the top ten. V lost 6 bases, J lost 3 bases, and 15 bases lay in between. Germline CDR1 is SQVTM and CDR2 is ANQGSEA. The CDR3 covers 13 residues. The rearrangement joins TRBV29-1 to TRBJ2-7, with D unclear. This TCR was sampled from a human donor in good health. Source material: memory CD4+ T cells sorted from blood. The CDR3 loop reads CSVAVSAYYEQYF. The DNA for the CDR3 is TGCAGCGTCGCTGTAAGTGCTTACTACGAGCAGTACTTC.